The 8 T cell receptor beta chains given below trace back to one sample, sequenced in a study of T cell responses to AZD1222 COVID-19 vaccine. The protocol was immunoSEQ multiplex PCR, while the TCRdb copy is restricted to in-frame clones and leaves out a portion. The table includes 65,000 to 80,000 clones, roughly 90% detected once. The sample consisted of peripheral blood, taken on day 0 of AZD1222 vaccination. The receptor source for this set is an adult in good health.

The chain couples TRBV12-3 or TRBV12-4 to TRBJ2-3, with no clear D. The CDR3 runs to 13 residues. With 1 base removed from V and 4 bases from J, the gap between germline ends came to 6 bases. CDR3 in DNA: TGTGCCAGCAGTTTAGGCAGTCCAGATACGCAGTATTTT. Residues: CASSLGSPDTQYF.

This clone was observed once. The V call is TRBV7-9, the J call TRBJ2-1; D possibly corresponds to TRBD2 (5 bases). This CDR3 has 13 amino acids. Trimming stripped 0 bases from V and 10 bases from J, with 10 bases between. CDR1 and CDR2 from the germline V gene are SEHNR and FQNEAQ (reference sequence). DNA of the CDR3: TGTGCCAGCAGCTTAGCCGCGGTAGCGGAGCAGTTCTTC. It codes for CASSLAAVAEQFF. Looking up the rest from reference TRBV7-9 and TRBJ2-1 gives the full variable domain: DTGVSQNPRHKITKRGQNVTFRCDPISEHNRLYWYRQTLGQGPEFLTYFQNEAQLEKSRLLSDRFSAERPKGSFSTLEIQRTEQGDSAMYLCASSLAAVAEQFFGPGTRLTVL.

This rearrangement joins TRBV5-1 to TRBJ2-1; 8 bases agree with TRBD1. Germline-derived CDR1 and CDR2 are SGHRS and YFSETQ. There are 15 residues in the CDR3. J gave up 6 bases and V 4 bases, and 9 bases lay outside the gene matches. The CDR3 loop reads CASSPGQAGSNEQFF. DNA for the CDR3: TGCGCCAGCAGCCCGGGACAGGCAGGCAGCAATGAGCAGTTCTTC. The complete variable domain, with remaining parts taken from reference TRBV5-1 and TRBJ2-1, reads KAGVTQTPRYLIKTRGQQVTLSCSPISGHRSVSWYQQTPGQGLQFLFEYFSETQRNKGNFPGRFSGRQFSNSRSEMNVSTLELGDSALYLCASSPGQAGSNEQFFGPGTRLTVL.

The V and J genes are TRBV28 and TRBJ1-2; 7 nucleotides match TRBD1. The CDR3 length is 14 residues. The germline gives CDR1 MDHEN, CDR2 SYDVKM. Trimming removed 10 bases from V and 3 bases from J; junction bases left unmatched: 11. The CDR3 loop is CAICETGRYYGYTF. The DNA for the CDR3 is TGTGCCATCTGCGAGACAGGGAGGTACTATGGCTACACCTTC.

The chain joins TRBV4-1 to TRBJ2-3, with 8 nucleotides matching TRBD2. V shed 5 bases and J 4 bases; nucleotides not matched to a gene: 11. There are 16 residues in the CDR3. Germline lookup yields CDR1 MGHRA and CDR2 YSYEKL. The CDR3 nucleotides read TGCGCCAGCAGCTCCAGGGTAGCGGGACTATCAGATACGCAGTATTTT. As protein: CASSSRVAGLSDTQYF.

The rearrangement joins TRBV7-3 to TRBJ2-7; 10 bases match TRBD2. The CDR3 length is 14 residues. The V segment lost 5 bases and the J segment 6 bases; nucleotides outside the gene matches: 7. Germline CDR1 reads SGHTA; CDR2 reads FQGTGA. CDR3 loop: CASSPMGTSVEQYF. CDR3 DNA sequence: TGTGCCAGCAGCCCCATGGGGACTAGCGTCGAGCAGTACTTC.

V and J are TRBV7-9 and TRBJ1-1, with TRBD1 identical over 8 bases. The V segment lost 5 bases and the J segment 2 bases; nucleotides outside the gene matches: 7. CDR1 is SEHNR and CDR2 is FQNEAQ in the germline V gene (reference sequence). The length of the CDR3 is 15 residues. This CDR3 is CASSPWDRLNTEAFF. The CDR3 DNA reads as TGTGCCAGCAGCCCTTGGGACAGGCTAAACACTGAAGCTTTCTTT.

This rearrangement joins TRBV19 to TRBJ2-3; the match to TRBD1 covers 7 bases. CDR3 length: 15 amino acids. Germline CDR1 reads LNHDA; CDR2 reads SQIVND (reference sequence). After removal of 5 bases from V and 2 bases from J, the junction contained 7 bases not matched to a gene. The CDR3 here is CASSQAGTATDTQYF. CDR3 DNA: TGTGCCAGTAGTCAAGCCGGGACAGCCACAGATACGCAGTATTTT.